The 15 T cell receptor beta chains reported below all come from one sample, sequenced in a study of blood T cell repertoires in COVID-19. Sequenced by immunoSEQ multiplex PCR; TCRdb stores in-frame clones only, minus some. The data show over 65,000 clones, approximately 86% seen once. Sequenced sample: peripheral blood. The receptors derive from a man older than 75 with active COVID-19.

This rearrangement joins TRBV24-1 to TRBJ2-3; a weak D match, TRBD1 (5 bases). The CDR3 totals 14 residues. The germline V gene has CDR1 KGHDR and CDR2 SFDVKD. Trimming took 5 bases from V and 6 from J, leaving 14 bases between them. CDR3 residues: CATSVGQDRDTQYF. CDR3 nucleotide sequence: TGTGCCACCAGTGTGGGGCAGGACCGGGATACGCAGTATTTT.

The rearrangement uses TRBV27 and TRBJ1-2; 7 bases line up with TRBD1. The V and J ends lost 3 bases and 1 base, in that order; junction bases with no gene match: 2. The CDR3 length is 14 residues. The V gene's germline CDR1 is MNHEY and CDR2 SMNVEV (reference sequence). The DNA for the CDR3 is TGTGCCAGCAGTTTCGACAGGGTTAACTATGGCTACACCTTC. Translated: CASSFDRVNYGYTF.

The chain links TRBV18 to TRBJ1-1; D ambiguous. This CDR3 is built from 13 residues. Trimming cost V 3 bases and J 5 bases, with 10 bases left between them. CDR1 KGHSH and CDR2 LQKENI come from the germline V gene. The chain's CDR3 is CASSPPGITEAFF. The DNA for the CDR3 is TGTGCCAGCTCACCCCCCGGTATTACTGAAGCTTTCTTT.

In this sample, this clone turned up a few times. The genes are TRBV19 and TRBJ2-1; 8 bases agree with TRBD1. V trimming: 3 bases; J trimming: 8 bases; junction bases outside the gene matches: 3. The CDR3 sequence is 13 residues long. Germline V gene lookup returns CDR1 LNHDA and CDR2 SQIVND (reference sequence). The CDR3 coding sequence is TGTGCCAGTAGTATCTCGGACAGGGATGAGCAGTTCTTC. It encodes CASSISDRDEQFF. Combining the CDR3 with reference TRBV19 and TRBJ2-1 gives the whole variable domain DGGITQSPKYLFRKEGQNVTLSCEQNLNHDAMYWYRQDPGQGLRLIYYSQIVNDFQKGDIAEGYSVSREKKESFPLTVTSAQKNPTAFYLCASSISDRDEQFFGPGTRLTVL.

The rearrangement joins TRBV9 to TRBJ2-3, with TRBD2 matching over 10 bases. The CDR3 is 16 residues long. Germline V gene lookup returns CDR1 SGDLS and CDR2 YYNGEE. Unmatched junction bases numbered 10, after V lost 4 bases and J lost 5 bases. CDR3: CASSPSGTSVGDTQYF. CDR3 DNA sequence: TGTGCCAGCAGCCCGAGCGGGACTAGCGTCGGAGATACGCAGTATTTT.

The V and J genes are TRBV6-2 or TRBV6-3 and TRBJ2-2, with a possible D match to TRBD2 (6 bases). Germline V gene data show CDR1 as MNHEY and CDR2 as SVGEGT. V was trimmed by 5 bases and J by 1 base, leaving 14 bases between them. This CDR3 has 16 amino acids. The CDR3, as DNA: TGTGCCAGCAGTAAGACTAGTACCGGGAACACCGGGGAGCTGTTTTTT. This encodes CASSKTSTGNTGELFF.

This clone occurred once. The chain is built from TRBV6-5 and TRBJ1-2, with 7 bases lining up with TRBD1. Germline V gene data show CDR1 as MNHEY and CDR2 as SVGAGI. With V trimmed by 2 bases and J by 8 bases, 11 bases remained unmatched. The CDR3 extends over 15 amino acids. The CDR3 is CASSYRGGTGDGYTF. CDR3 DNA: TGTGCCAGCAGTTACCGGGGGGGCACAGGGGACGGCTACACCTTC.

J is TRBJ1-2 and V is TRBV7-9; D may be TRBD1 (6 bases). Per germline, CDR1 SEHNR and CDR2 FQNEAQ (reference sequence). V gave up 4 bases and J gave up 6 bases, with 15 bases separating them. The CDR3 contains 14 residues. In DNA form, the CDR3 reads TGTGCCAGCAGCTCATCCAGGGGTCTCGATGGCTACACCTTC. Translation: CASSSSRGLDGYTF.

The CDR3 DNA sequence: TGCAGCGTTGTTGGCAGGGTAGGGTCGGTGAACACTGAAGCTTTCTTT. Translation gives CSVVGRVGSVNTEAFF. The gene calls are TRBV29-1 and TRBJ1-1; possible D gene TRBD1, 5 bases. Germline assignment: CDR1 SQVTM and CDR2 ANQGSEA. The germline V and J ends were trimmed by 4 bases and 0 bases, with 18 bases remaining between them. The CDR3 is 16 amino acids.

V usage is TRBV7-2 and J usage is TRBJ2-5; TRBD2 might be the D (6 bases). Judging by the DNA end, TRBJ2-7 fits better; the J call may be wrong. Germline-derived CDR1 and CDR2 are SGHTA and FQGNSA. The CDR3 has 15 residues. The CDR3 protein is CASSLSGEVSYEQYF. The CDR3 DNA reads as TGTGCCAGCAGCTTATCGGGAGAAGTCTCCTACGAGCAGTACTTC.

V usage is TRBV28 and J usage is TRBJ1-1; TRBD1 agrees at 10 bases. The J segment lost 1 base and the V segment lost 6 bases, leaving 2 bases of the junction unmatched. The CDR3 loop spans 14 amino acids. Germline CDR1 and CDR2: MDHEN and SYDVKM. CDR3 bases: TGTGCCAGCAGGGGACAGGGGAAGAACACTGAAGCTTTCTTT. It yields the protein CASRGQGKNTEAFF.

V is TRBV5-5 and J is TRBJ1-5; D is uncertain. V was trimmed by 0 bases and J by 1 base, leaving 11 bases between them. Germline CDR1 SGHKS, CDR2 YYEKEE (reference sequence). The CDR3 extends over 16 amino acids. The CDR3 nucleotides are TGTGCCAGCAGCTTGGGTACAGTCCGCAGCAATCAGCCCCAGCATTTT. Encoded protein: CASSLGTVRSNQPQHF.

Note on this clone: This specimen includes other DNA sequences encoding the same CDR3. The chain links TRBV2 to TRBJ1-5, with 9 bases fitting TRBD1. CDR1 is SNHLY and CDR2 is FYNNEI in the germline V gene. The CDR3 totals 14 residues. V lost 6 bases and J lost 7; bases outside the gene matches: 7. The CDR3 sequence: CASSDRGVGQPQHF. The CDR3 DNA follows: TGTGCCAGCAGCGACAGGGGGGTAGGCCAGCCCCAGCATTTT.

This clone was counted between two and nine times. V is TRBV7-9 and J is TRBJ1-6; 8 positions agree with TRBD1. Trimming cost V 8 bases and J 5 bases; bases outside gene matches: 5. The CDR3 covers 14 residues. Germline values: CDR1 SEHNR, CDR2 FQNEAQ (reference sequence). DNA of the CDR3: TGTGCCAGCGTTGGACAGGGCCATAATTCACCCCTCCACTTT. Its protein is CASVGQGHNSPLHF.

J is TRBJ1-1 and V is TRBV6-2 or TRBV6-3; possibly TRBD1 for D (6 bases). Germline lookup yields CDR1 MNHEY and CDR2 SVGEGT. CDR3 length equals 15 residues. V was trimmed by 0 bases and J by 4 bases, leaving 12 bases between them. CDR3 DNA: TGTGCCAGCAGTTACTCGAACAGGGCTGCCACTGAAGCTTTCTTT. Translation gives CASSYSNRAATEAFF.